Following are 25 T cell receptor beta chains from one sample sequenced in a study of cytomegalovirus exposure and HLA in healthy donors. The PCR was carried out with 60 Vbeta primers and 13 Jbeta primers. Generated by immunoSEQ multiplex PCR, the TCRdb table keeps only in-frame clones and is missing some. The sample holds 150,000 or so clones, about 84% seen once. Sequencing was carried out using PBMCs. The source is a man aged 50-59 years in good health and CMV-seronegative.

V and J are TRBV7-9 and TRBJ2-7; TRBD2 matches 8 bases. There are 16 residues in the CDR3. Trimming cost V 5 bases and J 3 bases; bases outside gene matches: 12. Germline values: CDR1 SEHNR, CDR2 FQNEAQ (reference sequence). The CDR3 reads CASSRLIGRAVYEQYF. CDR3 coding DNA: TGTGCCAGCAGCCGCCTGATCGGGAGGGCCGTCTACGAGCAGTACTTC. Full variable domain (missing parts from reference TRBV7-9 and TRBJ2-7): DTGVSQNPRHKITKRGQNVTFRCDPISEHNRLYWYRQTLGQGPEFLTYFQNEAQLEKSRLLSDRFSAERPKGSFSTLEIQRTEQGDSAMYLCASSRLIGRAVYEQYFGPGTRLTVT.

This clone was detected only a few times. The chain employs TRBV27 and TRBJ1-1, with a tentative D call TRBD1 (5 bases). Germline V gene sequence: CDR1 MNHEY, CDR2 SMNVEV (reference sequence). Between the trimmed V and J ends, which lost 5 bases and 0 bases, there was a span of 13 bases. The CDR3 is 15 residues long. The CDR3: CASSAGHLMNTEAFF. CDR3 coding DNA: TGTGCCAGCAGTGCCGGACACCTGATGAACACTGAAGCTTTCTTT.

This chain joins TRBV5-1 and TRBJ2-1, with D possibly being TRBD2 (7 bases). The CDR3 spans 15 residues. V lost 0 bases, J lost 7 bases, and 14 bases lay in between. Germline CDR1 and CDR2: SGHRS and YFSETQ. In nucleotides, the CDR3 is TGCGCCAGCAGCTTGGGCGGGGGCTGGGGGAATGAGCAGTTCTTC. Its translation: CASSLGGGWGNEQFF.

This clone appeared a single time. The chain has TRBV30 and TRBJ2-1, with TRBD2 matching over 7 bases. J lost 6 bases, V lost 0 bases, and 8 bases had no gene match. The CDR3 has 15 amino acids. Germline V gives CDR1 GTSNPN, CDR2 SVGIG (reference sequence). The CDR3 bases are TGTGCCTGGAGTGTATGGAGCTCTAGCGGCAATGAGCAGTTCTTC. The encoded protein is CAWSVWSSSGNEQFF. The full variable domain, in which reference TRBV30 and TRBJ2-1 provide the parts outside the CDR3, is SQTIHQWPATLVQPVGSPLSLECTVEGTSNPNLYWYRQAAGRGLQLLFYSVGIGQISSEVPQNLSASRPQDRQFILSSKKLLLSDSGFYLCAWSVWSSSGNEQFFGPGTRLTVL.

This clone was counted a few times. The chain is built from TRBV5-4 and TRBJ2-7; possibly TRBD1 for D (5 bases). Germline V gene data show CDR1 as SGHNT and CDR2 as YYREEE (reference sequence). This CDR3 comprises 14 residues. V lost 2 bases, J lost 3 bases, and 12 bases lay in between. The CDR3 nucleotides read TGTGCCAGCAGCTTAGGGGCCAGGATCTACGAGCAGTACTTC. It yields the protein CASSLGARIYEQYF.

The chain has TRBV5-6 and TRBJ1-3; TRBD1 matches at 7 bases. This CDR3 is 17 amino acids long. The germline CDR1 and CDR2 sequences are SGHDT and YYEEEE. Unmatched junction bases numbered 6, after V lost 0 bases and J lost 0 bases. This CDR3 is CASSLDGQAHSGNTIYF. In nucleotides, the CDR3 is TGTGCCAGCAGCTTGGACGGACAGGCTCACTCTGGAAACACCATATATTTT. Using reference TRBV5-6 and TRBJ1-3 for the parts outside the CDR3, the full variable domain is DAGVTQSPTHLIKTRGQQVTLRCSPKSGHDTVSWYQQALGQGPQFIFQYYEEEERQRGNFPDRFSGHQFPNYSSELNVNALLLGDSALYLCASSLDGQAHSGNTIYFGEGSWLTVV.

The DNA of the CDR3 is TGTGCCAGTATCCAGGACAGGATGAACACTGAAGCTTTCTTT. Translation gives CASIQDRMNTEAFF. This chain joins TRBV19 and TRBJ1-1, with TRBD1 identical over 7 bases. The CDR3 sequence is 14 residues long. Losses at the gene ends were 7 bases for V and 0 bases for J; bases not matched to a gene: 5. Germline values: CDR1 LNHDA, CDR2 SQIVND (reference sequence).

The chain couples TRBV19 to TRBJ2-7, with a weak D call TRBD2 (6 bases). Germline V CDR1 and CDR2: LNHDA, SQIVND (reference sequence). This CDR3 is 14 amino acids long. The germline V and J ends were trimmed by 4 bases and 2 bases, with 12 bases remaining between them. In nucleotides, the CDR3 is TGTGCCAGTAGTAAGGGTAGCGGAACCTACGAGCAGTACTTC. As protein: CASSKGSGTYEQYF.

The chain recombines TRBV7-9 with TRBJ1-1; D unresolved. The CDR3 has 16 amino acids. Germline lookup yields CDR1 SEHNR and CDR2 FQNEAQ (reference sequence). Trimming stripped 5 bases from V and 4 bases from J, with 20 bases between. CDR3 amino acids: CASSRTGSSVVTEAFF. CDR3 DNA sequence: TGTGCCAGCAGCCGAACCGGGTCCTCGGTGGTCACTGAAGCTTTCTTT. Together with reference TRBV7-9 and TRBJ1-1, the CDR3 gives the full variable domain: DTGVSQNPRHKITKRGQNVTFRCDPISEHNRLYWYRQTLGQGPEFLTYFQNEAQLEKSRLLSDRFSAERPKGSFSTLEIQRTEQGDSAMYLCASSRTGSSVVTEAFFGQGTRLTVV.

The chain employs TRBV28 and TRBJ2-7; D remains ambiguous. Trimming removed 5 bases from V and 6 bases from J, with 8 bases in between. CDR3 length: 11 amino acids. Germline V gives CDR1 MDHEN, CDR2 SYDVKM. The CDR3, as DNA: TGTGCCAGCAGTGTCATCGGCGAGCAGTACTTC. It translates to CASSVIGEQYF. The variable domain in full, completed from reference TRBV28 and TRBJ2-7, reads DVKVTQSSRYLVKRTGEKVFLECVQDMDHENMFWYRQDPGLGLRLIYFSYDVKMKEKGDIPEGYSVSREKKERFSLILESASTNQTSMYLCASSVIGEQYFGPGTRLTVT.

The gene calls are TRBV28 and TRBJ1-2; TRBD1 is a possible D gene (5 bases). The V end was cut by 6 bases, the J end by 4 bases, with 18 bases between. The germline V gene has CDR1 MDHEN and CDR2 SYDVKM. The CDR3 runs to 15 residues. CDR3 in amino acids: CASSHPGALGYGYTF. As DNA, the CDR3 is TGTGCCAGCAGCCACCCTGGGGCCCTGGGCTATGGCTACACCTTC.

The chain uses TRBV30 and TRBJ2-5, with 8 bases identical to TRBD2. V trimming: 7 bases; J trimming: 4 bases; junction bases outside the gene matches: 5. CDR3 size: 12 residues. Germline assignment: CDR1 GTSNPN and CDR2 SVGIG (reference sequence). CDR3 bases: TGTGCCTCCTCGGGAGGGGGAGAGACCCAGTACTTC. It codes for CASSGGGETQYF.

The V and J genes are TRBV9 and TRBJ2-3, with TRBD2 identical over 8 bases. Per germline, CDR1 SGDLS and CDR2 YYNGEE. This CDR3 spans 14 amino acids. The J segment lost 4 bases and the V segment lost 3 bases, leaving 4 bases of the junction unmatched. The CDR3 here is CASSESGGPDTQYF. CDR3 in DNA: TGTGCCAGCAGCGAATCGGGGGGGCCAGATACGCAGTATTTT.

This sequence joins TRBV4-2 and TRBJ2-5, with a possible D match to TRBD2 (5 bases). V shed 0 bases and J shed 8 bases, with 22 bases lying between them. The CDR3 runs to 17 residues. Germline CDR1 LGHNA, CDR2 YNFKEQ. The CDR3 DNA sequence: TGTGCCAGCAGCCAAGATTGGAGCGGAGGCCTCCAAGGAACCCAGTACTTC. Translated: CASSQDWSGGLQGTQYF.

This chain links TRBV5-1 with TRBJ2-5, with D perhaps matching TRBD2 (6 bases). From germline, CDR1 is SGHRS and CDR2 YFSETQ. The CDR3 runs to 14 residues. V dropped 0 bases and J dropped 2 bases, with 8 bases sitting between them. CDR3 nucleotides: TGCGCCAGCAGCTTGGAAGGGACTCAAGAGACCCAGTACTTC. The encoded protein is CASSLEGTQETQYF.

The chain links TRBV18 to TRBJ2-5, with a tentative D call TRBD1 (6 bases). The length of the CDR3 is 16 residues. CDR1 is KGHSH and CDR2 is LQKENI in the germline V gene. Trimming removed 3 bases at V and 4 bases at J, with 18 bases between. The CDR3 sequence is CASSPRIHRDGETQYF. The CDR3 DNA reads TGTGCCAGCTCACCGCGCATCCACAGGGATGGAGAGACCCAGTACTTC.

The rearrangement links TRBV7-9 to TRBJ2-1; tentatively, D is TRBD2 (5 bases). The CDR3 has 13 amino acids. Trimming took 5 bases from V and 7 from J, leaving 12 bases between them. CDR1 and CDR2 from the germline V gene are SEHNR and FQNEAQ (reference sequence). CDR3 region: CASSLPSGNEQFF. CDR3 nucleotide sequence: TGTGCCAGCAGCCTCCCCTCGGGGAATGAGCAGTTCTTC.

The gene calls are TRBV7-9 and TRBJ1-5; 9 bases are a match to TRBD1. The CDR3 is 15 amino acids. V lost 5 bases to trimming and J lost 4 bases; unmatched junction nucleotides: 6. The germline V gene encodes CDR1 SEHNR and CDR2 FQNEAQ (reference sequence). The CDR3 protein is CASSAAGTGNQPQHF. The CDR3 DNA sequence: TGTGCCAGCAGCGCCGCCGGGACAGGGAATCAGCCCCAGCATTTT. Full variable domain (missing parts from reference TRBV7-9 and TRBJ1-5): DTGVSQNPRHKITKRGQNVTFRCDPISEHNRLYWYRQTLGQGPEFLTYFQNEAQLEKSRLLSDRFSAERPKGSFSTLEIQRTEQGDSAMYLCASSAAGTGNQPQHFGDGTRLSIL.

This chain connects TRBV7-3 to TRBJ1-2; TRBD1 aligns across 8 bases. The CDR3 has 13 amino acids. The ends lost 2 bases at V and 6 bases at J; junction bases unmatched: 2. From germline, CDR1 is SGHTA and CDR2 FQGTGA. The CDR3 nucleotides are TGTGCCAGCAGCTTACAGGGGGCGCATGGCTACACCTTC. Its protein product is CASSLQGAHGYTF.

In this sample, this clone turned up a few times. The rearrangement joins TRBV5-6 to TRBJ1-3; 9 positions agree with TRBD1. Germline CDR1 is SGHDT and CDR2 is YYEEEE. Losses at the gene ends were 2 bases for V and 0 bases for J; bases not matched to a gene: 6. The CDR3 sequence is 17 residues long. CDR3: CASSLTGTGSSGNTIYF. The DNA of the CDR3 is TGTGCCAGCAGCTTAACCGGGACAGGGAGCTCTGGAAACACCATATATTTT.

The chain carries TRBV5-6 and TRBJ1-5; 7 bases match TRBD1. V lost 1 base and J lost 2; bases outside the gene matches: 6. Germline CDR1 SGHDT, CDR2 YYEEEE. CDR3 length equals 16 residues. CDR3 residues: CASSLWVDRGNQPQHF. For the CDR3, the DNA is TGTGCCAGCAGCTTGTGGGTAGACAGGGGCAATCAGCCCCAGCATTTT.

The chain links TRBV7-2 to TRBJ2-7; the D is unclear. Germline V lookup: CDR1 SGHTA, CDR2 FQGNSA. This CDR3 comprises 14 residues. Trimming left V 0 bases short and J 2 bases short, with 8 bases between. The CDR3 bases are TGTGCCAGCAGCTTAGCCCGAGGAACCTACGAGCAGTACTTC. This codes for CASSLARGTYEQYF.

This clone was seen just once. The gene calls are TRBV5-1 and TRBJ1-2; 8 bases align to TRBD1. J was trimmed by 7 bases and V by 4 bases; bases with no gene match: 6. The CDR3 has 13 residues. The V gene's germline CDR1 is SGHRS and CDR2 YFSETQ. The CDR3 here is CASSVDRVRGYTF. CDR3 DNA: TGCGCCAGCAGCGTGGACAGGGTGCGTGGCTACACCTTC.

The CDR3 region has the DNA TGTGCCACCACGGACTCGGGAGCCTACGAGCAGTACTTC. Amino acids: CATTDSGAYEQYF. The J gene is TRBJ2-7, the V gene TRBV11-2, with D tentatively TRBD2 (6 bases). The CDR3 consists of 13 residues. Germline V gene lookup returns CDR1 SGHAT and CDR2 FQNNGV. Trimming shortened V by 10 bases and J by 2 bases, and 15 bases separated the two germline ends.

This clone occurred once. The chain couples TRBV5-4 to TRBJ2-3, with D possibly being TRBD1 (6 bases). CDR3 length: 14 amino acids. CDR1 is SGHNT and CDR2 is YYREEE in the germline V gene (reference sequence). With 10 bases removed from V and 0 bases from J, the gap between germline ends came to 15 bases. CDR3 bases: TGTGCCTGTGACCGGGACACCAGCACAGATACGCAGTATTTT. This encodes CACDRDTSTDTQYF. Supplemented by reference TRBV5-4 and TRBJ2-3, the full variable domain reads ETGVTQSPTHLIKTRGQQVTLRCSSQSGHNTVSWYQQALGQGPQFIFQYYREEENGRGNFPPRFSGLQFPNYSSELNVNALELDDSALYLCACDRDTSTDTQYFGPGTRLTVL.